Following are 18 T cell receptor beta chains from one sample sequenced in a study of blood T cells in healthy people across ages. Primers used in a second PCR of about 7 to 12 cycles were a sample-barcoded 5' primer and a J-beta primer mix. Via MiXCR, TCRdb re-called the 5' RACE reads, giving one row per CDR3 protein. The sample lists some 780,000 distinct CDR3 sequences; approximately 60% were seen once. The sample taken for sequencing was blood. The receptors stem from a man between 40 and 49 years old in good health.

This clonotype showed up just a few times. The chain combines TRBV10-3 with TRBJ2-3; 11 bases are a match to TRBD2. Germline CDR1 and CDR2: ENHRY and SYGVKD. V was clipped by 4 bases and J by 0 bases; unmatched bases: 6. This CDR3 contains 17 residues. The DNA of the CDR3 is TGTGCCATCAGTGTAACGACTAGCGGGGTTAGCACAGATACGCAGTATTTT. Its protein is CAISVTTSGVSTDTQYF.

The J gene is TRBJ2-5, the V gene TRBV20-1, with a weak D call TRBD2 (5 bases). Trimming left V 6 bases short and J 11 bases short, with 13 bases between. The CDR3 totals 10 residues. Germline loops: CDR1 DFQATT, CDR2 SNEGSKA (reference sequence). The CDR3: CSAPNGEQYF. The CDR3, as DNA: TGCAGTGCCCCCAACGGGGAGCAGTACTTC.

This clonotype was detected a few times. The chain links TRBV29-1 to TRBJ2-5; 8 nucleotides agree with TRBD1. This CDR3 region has 16 residues. J lost 2 bases, V lost 3 bases, and 11 bases had no gene match. Germline assignment: CDR1 SQVTM and CDR2 ANQGSEA. Here the CDR3 reads CSVDIVDRVIQETQYF. The CDR3 DNA is TGCAGCGTTGACATCGTGGACAGGGTAATTCAAGAGACCCAGTACTTC.

The chain joins TRBV5-1 to TRBJ1-4; 7 nucleotides line up with TRBD1. There are 13 residues in the CDR3. Germline lookup yields CDR1 SGHRS and CDR2 YFSETQ. V gave up 3 bases and J gave up 8 bases; unmatched junction bases: 4. CDR3 DNA sequence: TGCGCCAGCAGCTATGACAGGGAGGAAAAACTGTTTTTT. It yields the protein CASSYDREEKLFF.

This chain joins TRBV11-1 and TRBJ1-2; 8 nucleotides line up with TRBD1. Germline V gene lookup returns CDR1 SGHAT and CDR2 FQDESV (reference sequence). This CDR3 comprises 15 residues. The ends lost 1 base at V and 3 bases at J; junction bases unmatched: 4. The CDR3 nucleotides read TGTGCCAGCAGCTTAGATGGGACAGGCGACTATGGCTACACCTTC. Protein sequence: CASSLDGTGDYGYTF.

This clonotype was seen a single time. V and J are TRBV2 and TRBJ2-3; 14 nucleotides line up with TRBD2. After removal of 6 bases from V and 3 bases from J, the junction contained 2 bases not matched to a gene. The germline V gene has CDR1 SNHLY and CDR2 FYNNEI. The CDR3 spans 15 residues. In DNA form, the CDR3 reads TGTGCCAGCAGGGGGACTAGCGGGAGTACAGATACGCAGTATTTT. Translating gives CASRGTSGSTDTQYF.

V and J are TRBV4-3 and TRBJ2-3, with D unresolved. CDR1 and CDR2 from the germline V gene are LGHNA and YSLEER. V was cut by 5 bases and J by 3 bases, with 12 bases left in between. This CDR3 is 14 amino acids long. The CDR3 loop reads CASSSSWPTDTQYF. CDR3 DNA sequence: TGCGCCAGCAGCTCCAGTTGGCCTACAGATACGCAGTATTTT.

The chain links TRBV27 to TRBJ2-7; D is possibly TRBD2 (5 bases). The DNA matches TRBJ2-5 better at its end, which makes the J call doubtful. The CDR3 is 14 residues long. Germline V gene data show CDR1 as MNHEY and CDR2 as SMNVEV (reference sequence). CDR3 nucleotide sequence: TGTGCCAGCAGTTCCCTAACTAGATCGGAGACCCAGTACTTC. It translates to CASSSLTRSETQYF.

This rearrangement joins TRBV12-3 or TRBV12-4 to TRBJ1-2; 7 bases agree with TRBD1. Losses at the gene ends were 5 bases for V and 6 bases for J; bases not matched to a gene: 6. CDR3 length: 13 residues. DNA for the CDR3: TGTGCCAGCAGTCTAGACAGGGCCCATGGCTACACCTTC. It encodes CASSLDRAHGYTF.

The chain has TRBV29-1 and TRBJ1-4, with D possibly being TRBD1 (5 bases). The V and J ends lost 6 bases and 8 bases respectively, with 19 bases between them. The CDR3 totals 14 residues. Germline values: CDR1 SQVTM, CDR2 ANQGSEA. CDR3 sequence reads: CSVSRRGGIEKLFF. The CDR3 region has the DNA TGCAGCGTCAGCCGGCGGGGCGGGATCGAAAAACTGTTTTTT.

This chain uses TRBV27 with TRBJ2-6; D might be TRBD1 (6 bases). Between the trimmed V and J ends, which lost 0 bases and 2 bases, there was a span of 14 bases. Per the germline V gene, CDR1 is MNHEY and CDR2 is SMNVEV (reference sequence). The CDR3 covers 18 residues. CDR3 residues: CASSLSQGWIPGANVLTF. CDR3 sequence (DNA): TGTGCCAGCAGTTTATCTCAGGGGTGGATCCCTGGGGCCAACGTCCTGACTTTC.

The chain links TRBV25-1 to TRBJ2-2, with TRBD2 matching over 7 bases. Germline CDR1 reads MGHDK; CDR2 reads SYGVNS. Trimming removed 2 bases from V and 1 base from J; junction bases left unmatched: 7. CDR3 length: 17 residues. The DNA for the CDR3 is TGTGCCAGCAGTGAAGGCGCTAGCGGATTGAACACCGGGGAGCTGTTTTTT. Translation: CASSEGASGLNTGELFF.

Comment on this clonotype: The junction and the germline gene differ at one end; a read error may be behind it. The CDR3 reads CANSFGLAYEQYF. CDR3 nucleotides: TGTGCCAACAGTTTTGGACTTGCCTACGAGCAGTACTTC. The chain recombines TRBV12-3 or TRBV12-4 with TRBJ2-5; the D gene is possibly TRBD2 (5 bases). The closer fit of TRBJ2-7 to the DNA end suggests the J call may be wrong. The CDR3 extends over 13 amino acids.

The rearrangement joins TRBV20-1 to TRBJ1-5; 7 positions match TRBD1. The ends lost 7 bases at V and 4 bases at J; junction bases unmatched: 16. Germline assignment: CDR1 DFQATT and CDR2 SNEGSKA (reference sequence). The CDR3 contains 16 residues. CDR3 loop: CSVSLRGDSRNQPQHF. CDR3 sequence (DNA): TGCAGTGTAAGTCTTCGGGGGGACAGTAGAAATCAGCCCCAGCATTTT.

The chain recombines TRBV6-5 with TRBJ2-1; D uncertain. CDR3 length: 13 amino acids. V lost 3 bases and J lost 6, with 9 bases in between. CDR1 MNHEY and CDR2 SVGAGI come from the germline V gene. For the CDR3, the DNA is TGTGCCAGCAGTTATGATGAACGCAATGAGCAGTTCTTC. It specifies CASSYDERNEQFF.

This clonotype has only one observation. A read error may explain this, as a much larger clone is one base away. V gene TRBV10-3 combines with J gene TRBJ2-3; a possible D gene is TRBD2 (5 bases). The CDR3 is made up of 15 amino acids. CDR1 and CDR2 from the germline V gene are ENHRY and SYGVKD. Trimming shortened V by 6 bases and J by 2 bases, and 15 bases separated the two germline ends. CDR3 nucleotides: TGTGCCATCAGGGACTCCGGGCACCCCACAGATACGCAGTATTTT. This codes for CAIRDSGHPTDTQYF.

This clonotype appeared once. For the CDR3, the DNA is TGTGCCACCAGTGAGCGTAGGGGATCCACAGATACGCAGTATTTT. It codes for CATSERRGSTDTQYF. This sequence joins TRBV24-1 and TRBJ2-3; the D gene is possibly TRBD1 (5 bases). This CDR3 is built from 15 residues. Germline loops: CDR1 KGHDR, CDR2 SFDVKD. V lost 4 bases to trimming and J lost 2 bases, with 12 bases between them.

V is TRBV15 and J is TRBJ2-4; 9 bases line up with TRBD2. The germline CDR1 and CDR2 sequences are LNHNV and YYDKDF (reference sequence). With 0 bases clipped from V and 0 bases from J, the junction kept 6 bases outside the gene matches. This CDR3 has 18 residues. CDR3 region: CATSRDPSGRLAKNIQYF. The DNA for the CDR3 is TGTGCCACCAGCAGAGATCCGAGCGGGAGGTTAGCCAAAAACATTCAGTACTTC.